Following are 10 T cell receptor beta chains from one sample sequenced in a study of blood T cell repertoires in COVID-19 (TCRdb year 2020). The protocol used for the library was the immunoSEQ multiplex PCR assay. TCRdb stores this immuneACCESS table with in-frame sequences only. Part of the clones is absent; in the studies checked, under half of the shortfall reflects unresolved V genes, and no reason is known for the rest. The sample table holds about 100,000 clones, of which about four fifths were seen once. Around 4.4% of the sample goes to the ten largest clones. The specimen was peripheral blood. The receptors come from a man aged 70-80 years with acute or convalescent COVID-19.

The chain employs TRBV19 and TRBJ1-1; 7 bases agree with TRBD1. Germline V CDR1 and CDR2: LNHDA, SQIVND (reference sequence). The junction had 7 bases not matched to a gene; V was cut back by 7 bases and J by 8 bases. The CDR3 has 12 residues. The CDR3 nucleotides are TGTGCCAGTACCCTAGACAGGGAAGAAGCTTTCTTT. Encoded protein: CASTLDREEAFF.

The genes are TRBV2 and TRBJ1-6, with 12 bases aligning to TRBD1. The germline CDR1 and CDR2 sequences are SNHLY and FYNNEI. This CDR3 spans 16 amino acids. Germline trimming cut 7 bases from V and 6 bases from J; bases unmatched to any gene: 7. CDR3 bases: TGTGCCAGCACCGAAAGGGACAGGGGGCCTAATTCACCCCTCCACTTT. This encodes CASTERDRGPNSPLHF.

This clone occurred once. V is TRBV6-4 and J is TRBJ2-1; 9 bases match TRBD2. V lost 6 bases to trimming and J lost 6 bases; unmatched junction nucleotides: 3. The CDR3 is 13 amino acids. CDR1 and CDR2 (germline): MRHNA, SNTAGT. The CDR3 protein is CASRTSGSNEQFF. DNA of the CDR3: TGTGCCAGCAGGACTAGCGGTTCCAATGAGCAGTTCTTC.

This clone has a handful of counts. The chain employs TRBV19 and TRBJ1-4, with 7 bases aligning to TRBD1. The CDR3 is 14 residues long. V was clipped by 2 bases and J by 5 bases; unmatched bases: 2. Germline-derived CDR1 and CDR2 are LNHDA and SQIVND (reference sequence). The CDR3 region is CASSIMDRNEKLFF. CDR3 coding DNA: TGTGCCAGTAGTATAATGGACAGGAATGAAAAACTGTTTTTT.

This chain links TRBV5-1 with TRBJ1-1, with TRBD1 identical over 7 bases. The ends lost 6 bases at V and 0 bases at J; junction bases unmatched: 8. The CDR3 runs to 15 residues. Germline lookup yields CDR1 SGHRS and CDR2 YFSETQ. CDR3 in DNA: TGCGCCAGCACGAGACAGGGAGTCATGAACACTGAAGCTTTCTTT. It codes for CASTRQGVMNTEAFF.

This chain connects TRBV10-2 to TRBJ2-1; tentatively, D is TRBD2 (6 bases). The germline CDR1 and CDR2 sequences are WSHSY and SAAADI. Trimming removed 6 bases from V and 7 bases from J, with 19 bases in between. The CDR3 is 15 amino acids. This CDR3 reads CASSPTLAGGNEQFF. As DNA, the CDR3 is TGCGCCAGCAGCCCTACACTAGCAGGTGGTAATGAGCAGTTCTTC.

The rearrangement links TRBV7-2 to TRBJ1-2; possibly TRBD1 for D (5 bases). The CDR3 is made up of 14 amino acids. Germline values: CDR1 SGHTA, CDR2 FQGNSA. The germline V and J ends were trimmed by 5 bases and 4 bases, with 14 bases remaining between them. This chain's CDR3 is CASSGAGYSYGYTF. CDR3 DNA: TGTGCCAGCAGCGGGGCAGGTTACAGCTATGGCTACACCTTC.

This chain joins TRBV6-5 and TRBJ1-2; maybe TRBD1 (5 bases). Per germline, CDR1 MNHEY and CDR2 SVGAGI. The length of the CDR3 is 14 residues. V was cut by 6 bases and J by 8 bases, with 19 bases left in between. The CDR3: CASSSDTTSGGYTF. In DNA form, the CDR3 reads TGTGCCAGCAGCTCGGACACGACCTCTGGGGGCTACACCTTC.

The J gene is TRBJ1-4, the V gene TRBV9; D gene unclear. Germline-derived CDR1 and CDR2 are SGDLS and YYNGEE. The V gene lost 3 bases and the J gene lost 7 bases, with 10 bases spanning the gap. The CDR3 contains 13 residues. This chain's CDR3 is CASSGAVGEKLFF. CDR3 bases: TGTGCCAGCAGCGGGGCCGTGGGTGAAAAACTGTTTTTT.

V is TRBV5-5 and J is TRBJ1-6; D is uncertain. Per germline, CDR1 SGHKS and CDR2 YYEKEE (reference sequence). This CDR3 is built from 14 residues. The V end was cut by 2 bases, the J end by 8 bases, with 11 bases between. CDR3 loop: CASSFLRVDSPLHF. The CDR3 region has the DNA TGTGCCAGCAGCTTCCTTCGGGTGGATTCACCCCTCCACTTT.